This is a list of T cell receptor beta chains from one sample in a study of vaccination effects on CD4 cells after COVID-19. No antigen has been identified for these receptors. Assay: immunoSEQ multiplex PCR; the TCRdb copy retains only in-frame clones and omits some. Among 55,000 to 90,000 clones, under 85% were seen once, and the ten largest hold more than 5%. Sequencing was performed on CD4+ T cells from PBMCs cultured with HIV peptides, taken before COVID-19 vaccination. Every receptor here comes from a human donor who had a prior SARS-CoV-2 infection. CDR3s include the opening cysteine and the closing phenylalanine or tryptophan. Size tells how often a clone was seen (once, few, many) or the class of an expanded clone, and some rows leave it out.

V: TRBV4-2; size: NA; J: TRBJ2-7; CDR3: CASSQGTSYRDEQYF
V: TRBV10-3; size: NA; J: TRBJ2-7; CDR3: CAIKEAEYGEQYF
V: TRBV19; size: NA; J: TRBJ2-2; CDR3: CASSRINQDTGELFF
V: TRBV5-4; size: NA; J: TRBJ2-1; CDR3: CASSPRTGKHNEQFF
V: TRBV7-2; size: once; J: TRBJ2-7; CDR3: CASSLRTGAGEQYF
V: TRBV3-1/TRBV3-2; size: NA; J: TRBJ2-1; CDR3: CASSQMGGPNEQFF
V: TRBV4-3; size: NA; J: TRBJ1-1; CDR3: CASSLGTANTEAFF
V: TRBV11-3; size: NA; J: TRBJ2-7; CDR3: CASSLVGDGEQYF
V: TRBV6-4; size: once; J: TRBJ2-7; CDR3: CASSEGSRVRYEQYF
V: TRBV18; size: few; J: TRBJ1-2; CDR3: CASSVDRHGYGYTF
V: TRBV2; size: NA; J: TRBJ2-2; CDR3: CASRRTSGGGMTGELFF
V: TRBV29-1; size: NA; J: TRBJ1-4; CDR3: CSVARDSRGEKLFF
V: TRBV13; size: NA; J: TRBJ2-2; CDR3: CASSLGGDLFANTGELFF
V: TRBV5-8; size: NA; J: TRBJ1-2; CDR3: CASSPGQVYGYTF
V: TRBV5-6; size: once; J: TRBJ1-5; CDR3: CASSLGAYGQPQHF